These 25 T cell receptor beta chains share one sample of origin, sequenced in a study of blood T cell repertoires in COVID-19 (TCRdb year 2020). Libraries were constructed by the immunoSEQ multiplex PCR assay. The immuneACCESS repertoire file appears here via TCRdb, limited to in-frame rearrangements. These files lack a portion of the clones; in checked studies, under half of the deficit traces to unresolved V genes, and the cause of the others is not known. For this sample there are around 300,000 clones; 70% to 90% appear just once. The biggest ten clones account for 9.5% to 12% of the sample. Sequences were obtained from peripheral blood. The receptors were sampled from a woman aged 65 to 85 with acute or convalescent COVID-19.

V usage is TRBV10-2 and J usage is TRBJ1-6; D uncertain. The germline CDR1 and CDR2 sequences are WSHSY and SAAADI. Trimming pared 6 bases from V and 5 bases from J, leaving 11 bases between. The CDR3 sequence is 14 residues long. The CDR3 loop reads CASRPSGNNSPLHF. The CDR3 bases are TGCGCCAGCAGGCCCTCGGGGAATAATTCACCCCTCCACTTT.

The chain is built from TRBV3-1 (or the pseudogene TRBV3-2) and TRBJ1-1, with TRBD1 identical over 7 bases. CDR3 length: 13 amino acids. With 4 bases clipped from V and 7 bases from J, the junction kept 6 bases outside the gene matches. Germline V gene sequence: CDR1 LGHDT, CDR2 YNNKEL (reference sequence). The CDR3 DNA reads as TGTGCCAGCAGCCCTCGACAGGGAGTTGAAGCTTTCTTT. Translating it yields CASSPRQGVEAFF.

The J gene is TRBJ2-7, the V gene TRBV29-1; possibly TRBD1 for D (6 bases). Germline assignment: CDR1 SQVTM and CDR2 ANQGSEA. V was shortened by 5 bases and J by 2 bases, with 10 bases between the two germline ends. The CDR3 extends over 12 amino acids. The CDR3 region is CSVYRDPYEQYF. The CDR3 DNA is TGCAGCGTTTACAGGGACCCCTACGAGCAGTACTTC.

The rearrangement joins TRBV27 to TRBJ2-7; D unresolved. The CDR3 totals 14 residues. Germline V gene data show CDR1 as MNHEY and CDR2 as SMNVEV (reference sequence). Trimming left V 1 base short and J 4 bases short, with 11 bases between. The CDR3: CASSLLQLPYEQYF. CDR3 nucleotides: TGTGCCAGCAGTTTATTACAGTTACCTTACGAGCAGTACTTC.

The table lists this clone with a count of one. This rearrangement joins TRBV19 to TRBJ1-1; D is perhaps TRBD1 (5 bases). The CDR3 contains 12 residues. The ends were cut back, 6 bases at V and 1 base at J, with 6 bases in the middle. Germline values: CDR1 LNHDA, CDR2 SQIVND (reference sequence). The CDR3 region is CASRGGNTEAFF. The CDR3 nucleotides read TGTGCCAGTAGGGGGGGGAACACTGAAGCTTTCTTT.

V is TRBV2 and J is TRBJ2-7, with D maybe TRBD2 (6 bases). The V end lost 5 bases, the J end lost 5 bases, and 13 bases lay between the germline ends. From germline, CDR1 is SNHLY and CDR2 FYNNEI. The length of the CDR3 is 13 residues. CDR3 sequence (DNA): TGTGCCAGCAGTACCGGGACTTCCAACGAGCAGTACTTC. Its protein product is CASSTGTSNEQYF.

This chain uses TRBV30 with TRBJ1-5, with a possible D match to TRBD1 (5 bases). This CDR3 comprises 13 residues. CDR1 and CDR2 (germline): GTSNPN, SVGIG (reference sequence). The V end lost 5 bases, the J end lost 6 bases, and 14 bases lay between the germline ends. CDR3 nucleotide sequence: TGTGCCTGGGGGGACGAAGGGAGTCAGCCCCAGCATTTT. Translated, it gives CAWGDEGSQPQHF. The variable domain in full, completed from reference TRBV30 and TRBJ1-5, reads SQTIHQWPATLVQPVGSPLSLECTVEGTSNPNLYWYRQAAGRGLQLLFYSVGIGQISSEVPQNLSASRPQDRQFILSSKKLLLSDSGFYLCAWGDEGSQPQHFGDGTRLSIL.

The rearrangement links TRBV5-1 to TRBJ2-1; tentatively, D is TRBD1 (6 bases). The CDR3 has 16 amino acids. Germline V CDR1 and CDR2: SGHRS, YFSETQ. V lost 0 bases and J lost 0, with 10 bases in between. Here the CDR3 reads CASSLASTGSYNEQFF. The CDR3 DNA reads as TGCGCCAGCAGCTTGGCCTCGACAGGCTCCTACAATGAGCAGTTCTTC.

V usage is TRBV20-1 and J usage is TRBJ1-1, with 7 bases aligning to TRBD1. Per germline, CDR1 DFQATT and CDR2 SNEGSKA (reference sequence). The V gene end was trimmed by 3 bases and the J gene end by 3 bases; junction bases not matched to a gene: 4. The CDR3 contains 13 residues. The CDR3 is CSASGQGDTEAFF. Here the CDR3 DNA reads TGCAGTGCTAGTGGGCAGGGGGACACTGAAGCTTTCTTT.

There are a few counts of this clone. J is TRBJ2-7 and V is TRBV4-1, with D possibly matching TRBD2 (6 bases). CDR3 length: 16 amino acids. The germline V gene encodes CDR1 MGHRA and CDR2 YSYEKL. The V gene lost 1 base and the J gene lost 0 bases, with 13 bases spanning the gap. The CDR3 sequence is CASSQAAGASSYEQYF. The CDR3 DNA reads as TGCGCCAGCAGCCAAGCAGCGGGTGCGTCCTCCTACGAGCAGTACTTC.

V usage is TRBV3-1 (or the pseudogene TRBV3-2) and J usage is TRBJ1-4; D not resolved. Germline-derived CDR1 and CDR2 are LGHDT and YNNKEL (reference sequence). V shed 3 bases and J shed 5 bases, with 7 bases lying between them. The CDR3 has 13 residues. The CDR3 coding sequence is TGTGCCAGCAGCCAGCAGCGAAATGAAAAACTGTTTTTT. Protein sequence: CASSQQRNEKLFF.

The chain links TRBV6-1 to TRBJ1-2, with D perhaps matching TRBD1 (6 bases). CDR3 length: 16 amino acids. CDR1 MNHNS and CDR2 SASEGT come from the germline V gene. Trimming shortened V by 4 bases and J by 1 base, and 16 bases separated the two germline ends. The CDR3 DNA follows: TGTGCCAGCAGTGGTACAGGGCCAACAATTAACTATGGCTACACCTTC. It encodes CASSGTGPTINYGYTF.

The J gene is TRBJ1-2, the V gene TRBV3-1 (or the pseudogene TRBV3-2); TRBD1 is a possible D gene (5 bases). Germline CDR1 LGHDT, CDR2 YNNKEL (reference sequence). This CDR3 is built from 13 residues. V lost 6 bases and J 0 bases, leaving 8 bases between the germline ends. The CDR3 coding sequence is TGTGCCAGCAGATCGACAGCTAACTATGGCTACACCTTC. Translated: CASRSTANYGYTF.

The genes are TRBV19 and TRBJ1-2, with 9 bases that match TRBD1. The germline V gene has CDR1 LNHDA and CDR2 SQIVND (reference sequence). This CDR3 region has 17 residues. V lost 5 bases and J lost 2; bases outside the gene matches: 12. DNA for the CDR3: TGTGCCAGTAGTCAAGGGGGACAGGGTCGACGCAACTATGGCTACACCTTC. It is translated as CASSQGGQGRRNYGYTF. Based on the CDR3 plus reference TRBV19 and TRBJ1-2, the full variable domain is DGGITQSPKYLFRKEGQNVTLSCEQNLNHDAMYWYRQDPGQGLRLIYYSQIVNDFQKGDIAEGYSVSREKKESFPLTVTSAQKNPTAFYLCASSQGGQGRRNYGYTFGSGTRLTVV.

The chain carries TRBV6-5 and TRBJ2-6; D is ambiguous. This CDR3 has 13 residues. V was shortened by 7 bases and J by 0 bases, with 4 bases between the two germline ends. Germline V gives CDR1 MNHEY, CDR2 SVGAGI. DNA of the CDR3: TGTGCCAGCACCTTCTCTGGGGCCAACGTCCTGACTTTC. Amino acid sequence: CASTFSGANVLTF.

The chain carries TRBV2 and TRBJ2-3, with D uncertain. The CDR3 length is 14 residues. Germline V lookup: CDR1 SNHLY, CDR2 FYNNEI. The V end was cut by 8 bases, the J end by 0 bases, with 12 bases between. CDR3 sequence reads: CASLLHRSTDTQYF. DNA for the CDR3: TGTGCCAGCCTACTACACCGCAGCACAGATACGCAGTATTTT.

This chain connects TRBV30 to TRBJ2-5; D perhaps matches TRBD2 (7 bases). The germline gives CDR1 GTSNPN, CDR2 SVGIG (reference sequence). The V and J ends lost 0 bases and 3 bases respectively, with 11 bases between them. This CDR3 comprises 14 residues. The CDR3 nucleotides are TGTGCCTGGAGTGTAGGGGGGGCCGAAGAGACCCAGTACTTC. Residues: CAWSVGGAEETQYF.

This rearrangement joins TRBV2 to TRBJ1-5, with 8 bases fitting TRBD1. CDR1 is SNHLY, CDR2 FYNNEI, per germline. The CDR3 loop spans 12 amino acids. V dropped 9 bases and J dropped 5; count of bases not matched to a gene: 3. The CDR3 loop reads CASQGAYQPQHF. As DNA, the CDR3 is TGTGCCAGTCAGGGGGCATATCAGCCCCAGCATTTT.

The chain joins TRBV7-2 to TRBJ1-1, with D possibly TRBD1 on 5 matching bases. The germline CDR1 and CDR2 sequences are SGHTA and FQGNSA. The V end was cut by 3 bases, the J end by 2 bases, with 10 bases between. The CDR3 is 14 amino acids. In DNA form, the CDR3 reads TGTGCCAGCAGCTTCGACAGTGCCAACACTGAAGCTTTCTTT. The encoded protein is CASSFDSANTEAFF.

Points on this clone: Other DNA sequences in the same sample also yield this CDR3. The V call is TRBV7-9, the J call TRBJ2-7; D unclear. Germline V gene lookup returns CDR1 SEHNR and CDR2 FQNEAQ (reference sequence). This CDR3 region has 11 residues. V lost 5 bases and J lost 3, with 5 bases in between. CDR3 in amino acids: CASSPVYEQYF. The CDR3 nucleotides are TGTGCCAGCAGCCCGGTCTACGAGCAGTACTTC.

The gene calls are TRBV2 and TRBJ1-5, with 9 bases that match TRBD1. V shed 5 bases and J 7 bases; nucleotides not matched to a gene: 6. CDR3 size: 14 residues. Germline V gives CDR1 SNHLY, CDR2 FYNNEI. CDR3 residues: CASSRTGVIQPQHF. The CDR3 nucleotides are TGTGCCAGCAGTAGGACAGGGGTCATCCAGCCCCAGCATTTT. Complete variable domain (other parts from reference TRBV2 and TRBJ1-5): EPEVTQTPSHQVTQMGQEVILRCVPISNHLYFYWYRQILGQKVEFLVSFYNNEISEKSEIFDDQFSVERPDGSNFTLKIRSTKLEDSAMYFCASSRTGVIQPQHFGDGTRLSIL.

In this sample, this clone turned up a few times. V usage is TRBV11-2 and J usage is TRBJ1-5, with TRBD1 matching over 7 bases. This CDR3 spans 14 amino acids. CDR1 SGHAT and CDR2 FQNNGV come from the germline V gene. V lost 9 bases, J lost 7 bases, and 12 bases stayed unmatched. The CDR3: CARPRDRVNQPQHF. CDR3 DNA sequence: TGTGCCAGGCCGCGTGACAGGGTGAACCAGCCCCAGCATTTT.

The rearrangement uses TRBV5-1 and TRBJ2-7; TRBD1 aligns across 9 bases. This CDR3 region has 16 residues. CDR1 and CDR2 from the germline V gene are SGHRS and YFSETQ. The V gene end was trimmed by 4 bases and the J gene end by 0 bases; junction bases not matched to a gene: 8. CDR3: CASSPGGTGNSYEQYF. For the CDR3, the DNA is TGCGCCAGCAGCCCTGGTGGGACAGGGAACTCCTACGAGCAGTACTTC.

The CDR3 loop reads CASSDVDSFYEQYF. CDR3 in DNA: TGTGCCAGCAGTGATGTGGACAGCTTCTACGAGCAGTACTTC. This rearrangement joins TRBV6-1 to TRBJ2-7; weak D call: TRBD1 (6 bases). CDR1 is MNHNS and CDR2 is SASEGT in the germline V gene. The CDR3 extends over 14 amino acids. The V end was cut by 3 bases, the J end by 3 bases, with 12 bases between.

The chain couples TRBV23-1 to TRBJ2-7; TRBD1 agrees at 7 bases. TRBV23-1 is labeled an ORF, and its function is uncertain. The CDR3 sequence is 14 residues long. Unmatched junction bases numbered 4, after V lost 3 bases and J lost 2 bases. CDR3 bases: TGCGCCAGCAGTCATATCAGGGGGACCTACGAGCAGTACTTC. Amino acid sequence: CASSHIRGTYEQYF.